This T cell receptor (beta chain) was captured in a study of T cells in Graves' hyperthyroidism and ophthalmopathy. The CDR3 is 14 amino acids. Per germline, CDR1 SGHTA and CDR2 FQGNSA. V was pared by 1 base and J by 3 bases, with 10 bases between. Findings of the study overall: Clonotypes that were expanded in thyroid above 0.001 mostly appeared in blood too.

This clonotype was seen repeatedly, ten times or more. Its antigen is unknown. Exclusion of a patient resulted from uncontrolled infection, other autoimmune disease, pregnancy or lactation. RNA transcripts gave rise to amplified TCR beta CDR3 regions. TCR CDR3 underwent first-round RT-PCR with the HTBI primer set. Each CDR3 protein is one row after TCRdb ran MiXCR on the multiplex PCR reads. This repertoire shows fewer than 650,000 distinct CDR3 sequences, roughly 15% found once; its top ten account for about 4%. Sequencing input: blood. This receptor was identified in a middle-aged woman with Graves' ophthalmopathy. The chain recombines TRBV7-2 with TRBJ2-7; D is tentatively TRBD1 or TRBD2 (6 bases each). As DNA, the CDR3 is TGTGCCAGCAGCTTAGAAGGAGGGGGCTACGAGCAGTACTTC. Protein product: CASSLEGGGYEQYF.